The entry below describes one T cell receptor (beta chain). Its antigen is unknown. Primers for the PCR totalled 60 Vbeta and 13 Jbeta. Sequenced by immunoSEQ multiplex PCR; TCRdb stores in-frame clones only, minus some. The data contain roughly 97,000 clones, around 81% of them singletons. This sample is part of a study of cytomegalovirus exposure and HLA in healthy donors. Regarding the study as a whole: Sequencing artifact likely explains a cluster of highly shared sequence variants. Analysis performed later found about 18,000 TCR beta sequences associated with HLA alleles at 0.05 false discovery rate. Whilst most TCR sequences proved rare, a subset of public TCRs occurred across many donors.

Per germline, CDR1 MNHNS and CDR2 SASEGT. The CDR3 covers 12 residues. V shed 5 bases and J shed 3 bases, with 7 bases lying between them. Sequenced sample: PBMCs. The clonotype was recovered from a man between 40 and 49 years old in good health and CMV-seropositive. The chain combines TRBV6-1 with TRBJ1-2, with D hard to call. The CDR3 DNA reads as TGTGCCAGCAGTCCCCGGGACTATGGCTACACCTTC. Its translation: CASSPRDYGYTF.